The 32 T cell receptor beta chains below were found in one sample sequenced in a study of cytomegalovirus exposure and HLA in healthy donors. This PCR relied on a set of 60 Vbeta primers and 13 Jbeta primers. TCRdb keeps only in-frame clones here, not all; method: immunoSEQ multiplex PCR. The sample carries approximately 190,000 clones, about 70% recorded once. The sample consisted of PBMCs. These receptors were collected from a man in his forties in good health and CMV-seropositive.

This clone has just a few counts. The chain carries TRBV7-3 and TRBJ1-1, with 7 bases aligning to TRBD1. The CDR3 is 14 residues long. The junction had 5 bases not matched to a gene; V was cut back by 2 bases and J by 5 bases. CDR1 and CDR2 (germline): SGHTA, FQGTGA. The CDR3 DNA is TGTGCCAGCAGCTTAGGACAGGCGGGGACTGAAGCTTTCTTT. It yields the protein CASSLGQAGTEAFF. Using reference TRBV7-3 and TRBJ1-1 for the parts outside the CDR3, the full variable domain is GAGVSQTPSNKVTEKGKYVELRCDPISGHTALYWYRQSLGQGPEFLIYFQGTGAADDSGLPNDRFFAVRPEGSVSTLKIQRTERGDSAVYLCASSLGQAGTEAFFGQGTRLTVV.

This chain uses TRBV7-2 with TRBJ1-6, with D possibly being TRBD1 (5 bases). The CDR3 loop spans 19 amino acids. The germline gives CDR1 SGHTA, CDR2 FQGNSA. Trimming took off 8 bases at V and 9 bases at J, with 32 bases between the two ends. The CDR3 is CASGRSYGSGGSGGSPLHF. The CDR3 DNA reads as TGTGCCAGCGGCAGATCCTATGGATCGGGGGGATCAGGCGGTTCACCCCTCCACTTT.

This clone has more than one count but fewer than ten. The chain employs TRBV6-6 and TRBJ1-2, with 7 bases aligning to TRBD1. The germline V gene has CDR1 MNHNY and CDR2 SVGAGI (reference sequence). This CDR3 has 12 amino acids. Losses at the gene ends were 2 bases for V and 10 bases for J; bases not matched to a gene: 4. CDR3 nucleotides: TGTGCCAGCAGTTACGCGGGACAGCTCTACACCTTC. This sequence encodes CASSYAGQLYTF.

In its sample, this clone was seen many times. The rearrangement joins TRBV5-4 to TRBJ1-2; 9 bases agree with TRBD1. With V trimmed by 1 base and J by 2 bases, 3 bases remained unmatched. This CDR3 region has 15 residues. CDR1 is SGHNT and CDR2 is YYREEE in the germline V gene (reference sequence). DNA of the CDR3: TGTGCCAGCAGCTTGAGGGGACAGGGAAACTATGGCTACACCTTC. Translation gives CASSLRGQGNYGYTF. The full variable domain, with the rest looked up from reference TRBV5-4 and TRBJ1-2, is ETGVTQSPTHLIKTRGQQVTLRCSSQSGHNTVSWYQQALGQGPQFIFQYYREEENGRGNFPPRFSGLQFPNYSSELNVNALELDDSALYLCASSLRGQGNYGYTFGSGTRLTVV.

The chain combines TRBV19 with TRBJ1-1, with D maybe TRBD1 (6 bases). The length of the CDR3 is 19 residues. V lost 1 base and J lost 0, with 21 bases in between. Germline CDR1 is LNHDA and CDR2 is SQIVND (reference sequence). CDR3 coding DNA: TGTGCCAGTAGTATAGTCCCCCTATCAGGGGCGGGTTTGAACACTGAAGCTTTCTTT. Its translation is CASSIVPLSGAGLNTEAFF.

This chain uses TRBV29-1 with TRBJ1-1; 8 bases map to TRBD1. This CDR3 contains 13 residues. Germline V gives CDR1 SQVTM, CDR2 ANQGSEA. The J segment lost 0 bases and the V segment lost 7 bases, leaving 4 bases of the junction unmatched. CDR3 region: CSGRTGMNTEAFF. The CDR3 DNA follows: TGCAGCGGACGGACAGGGATGAACACTGAAGCTTTCTTT.

The rearrangement joins TRBV5-1 to TRBJ2-5, with 12 nucleotides matching TRBD1. The end of the DNA is better explained by TRBJ2-7, so the J call may be wrong. The CDR3 is 14 amino acids. Germline V gene sequence: CDR1 SGHRS, CDR2 YFSETQ. For the CDR3, the DNA is TGCGCCAGCAGCAGGGGACAGGGGGCCCACGAGCAGTACTTC. Amino acid sequence: CASSRGQGAHEQYF.

This clone was picked up a small number of times. The chain couples TRBV4-1 to TRBJ2-6; 7 nucleotides align to TRBD1. With V trimmed by 0 bases and J by 0 bases, 5 bases remained unmatched. CDR1 is MGHRA, CDR2 YSYEKL, per germline. The CDR3 totals 18 residues. DNA of the CDR3: TGCGCCAGCAGCCAAGACGACAGGGATTACTCTGGGGCCAACGTCCTGACTTTC. This sequence encodes CASSQDDRDYSGANVLTF.

This clone has just one count. This chain uses TRBV27 with TRBJ2-1; D gene uncertain. V dropped 3 bases and J dropped 8 bases, with 11 bases sitting between them. The CDR3 is 13 amino acids. Germline V gene sequence: CDR1 MNHEY, CDR2 SMNVEV (reference sequence). CDR3 nucleotide sequence: TGTGCCAGCAGTTTTGGGCCTTTTGATGAGCAGTTCTTC. This codes for CASSFGPFDEQFF.

The chain links TRBV5-1 to TRBJ2-5; TRBD2 aligns across 8 bases. The trim removed 1 base at V and 1 base at J, leaving 3 bases unmatched. From germline, CDR1 is SGHRS and CDR2 YFSETQ. This CDR3 spans 15 amino acids. CDR3 coding DNA: TGCGCCAGCAGCTTGTTTGGGACTAGCCAAGAGACCCAGTACTTC. Protein sequence: CASSLFGTSQETQYF.

The V call is TRBV6-6, the J call TRBJ1-5; D perhaps matches TRBD1 (5 bases). The CDR3 totals 13 residues. V was clipped by 6 bases and J by 9 bases, with 15 bases between them. Germline V lookup: CDR1 MNHNY, CDR2 SVGAGI (reference sequence). CDR3 loop: CASSGPTVMPQHF. Written as DNA, the CDR3 is TGTGCCAGCAGCGGACCGACAGTGATGCCCCAGCATTTT.

This clone was recorded a few times. This rearrangement joins TRBV7-9 to TRBJ1-1; D gene unclear. Germline V CDR1 and CDR2: SEHNR, FQNEAQ (reference sequence). This CDR3 region has 13 residues. Deletions cut 4 bases from V and 4 bases from J, with 10 bases between. CDR3 protein: CASSSQEGTEAFF. Written as DNA, the CDR3 is TGTGCCAGCAGCTCGCAGGAGGGCACTGAAGCTTTCTTT.

J is TRBJ2-1 and V is TRBV29-1; D remains unclear. The V gene's germline CDR1 is SQVTM and CDR2 ANQGSEA. V shed 3 bases and J shed 10 bases, with 10 bases lying between them. This CDR3 region has 11 residues. CDR3 sequence (DNA): TGCAGCGTTGAGGGCCCGGCAGAGCAGTTCTTC. Translated, it gives CSVEGPAEQFF.

The J gene is TRBJ2-7, the V gene TRBV6-1, with TRBD1 matching 10 bases. Germline CDR1 MNHNS, CDR2 SASEGT. This CDR3 has 13 amino acids. With V trimmed by 6 bases and J by 9 bases, 8 bases remained unmatched. The CDR3, as DNA: TGTGCCAGCAGCAGGACAGGGGGAAACGCGCAGTACTTC. Translation: CASSRTGGNAQYF.

This clone was picked up a small number of times. The chain joins TRBV6-5 to TRBJ2-7; weak D call: TRBD1 (6 bases). The germline V gene has CDR1 MNHEY and CDR2 SVGAGI. CDR3 length equals 13 residues. V lost 0 bases, J lost 7 bases, and 10 bases lay in between. CDR3 loop: CASSYSTGSEQYF. DNA for the CDR3: TGTGCCAGCAGTTACTCTACAGGGTCGGAGCAGTACTTC.

This rearrangement joins TRBV19 to TRBJ1-6; 9 bases map to TRBD1. The junction had 6 bases not matched to a gene; V was cut back by 10 bases and J by 8 bases. The germline V gene encodes CDR1 LNHDA and CDR2 SQIVND (reference sequence). The length of the CDR3 is 13 residues. The CDR3 region is CATGTGWDSPLHF. For the CDR3, the DNA is TGTGCCACTGGGACAGGGTGGGATTCACCCCTCCACTTT.

V usage is TRBV11-2 and J usage is TRBJ1-6, with 10 bases lining up with TRBD1. The CDR3 loop spans 17 amino acids. The junction had 9 bases not matched to a gene; V was cut back by 5 bases and J by 5 bases. The germline gives CDR1 SGHAT, CDR2 FQNNGV. The CDR3 sequence: CASSPTGGQGDNSPLHF. DNA of the CDR3: TGTGCCAGCAGCCCGACAGGGGGCCAAGGGGATAATTCACCCCTCCACTTT.

The J gene is TRBJ1-2, the V gene TRBV11-2; 9 positions match TRBD1. This CDR3 has 15 amino acids. Germline V gives CDR1 SGHAT, CDR2 FQNNGV. V lost 5 bases, J lost 4 bases, and 8 bases stayed unmatched. The CDR3 DNA follows: TGTGCCAGCAGCCAAACAGGGGGCTGGGGCTATGGCTACACCTTC. Translation gives CASSQTGGWGYGYTF. Using reference TRBV11-2 and TRBJ1-2 for the parts outside the CDR3, the full variable domain is EAGVAQSPRYKIIEKRQSVAFWCNPISGHATLYWYQQILGQGPKLLIQFQNNGVVDDSQLPKDRFSAERLKGVDSTLKIQPAKLEDSAVYLCASSQTGGWGYGYTFGSGTRLTVV.

The V gene is TRBV27, the J gene TRBJ1-6, with D perhaps TRBD1 (6 bases). Trimming cost V 3 bases and J 4 bases, with 10 bases left between them. Germline loops: CDR1 MNHEY, CDR2 SMNVEV (reference sequence). This CDR3 is 15 amino acids long. This chain's CDR3 is CASSFRGLYNSPLHF. CDR3 bases: TGTGCCAGCAGTTTCAGGGGTCTATATAATTCACCCCTCCACTTT.

The rearrangement uses TRBV5-1 and TRBJ2-3; perhaps TRBD2 as D (5 bases). CDR1 is SGHRS and CDR2 is YFSETQ in the germline V gene. The germline V and J ends were trimmed by 4 bases and 5 bases, with 17 bases remaining between them. The CDR3 totals 15 residues. The CDR3 spells CASSLEEAYLDTQYF. The CDR3 region has the DNA TGCGCCAGCAGCCTCGAGGAGGCATACCTAGATACGCAGTATTTT.

The J gene is TRBJ1-5, the V gene TRBV2, with 8 bases lining up with TRBD1. The length of the CDR3 is 17 residues. V trimming: 2 bases; J trimming: 3 bases; junction bases outside the gene matches: 9. Per germline, CDR1 SNHLY and CDR2 FYNNEI. The DNA of the CDR3 is TGTGCCAGCAGTGAAAACGCAGGGGGCCTATACAATCAGCCCCAGCATTTT. Amino acids: CASSENAGGLYNQPQHF.

The chain recombines TRBV6-5 with TRBJ2-3; 8 nucleotides match TRBD1. After removal of 5 bases from V and 12 bases from J, the junction contained 16 bases not matched to a gene. This CDR3 comprises 15 residues. Germline loops: CDR1 MNHEY, CDR2 SVGAGI. CDR3 sequence reads: CASSPRGTGQQGQYF. In DNA, the CDR3 is TGTGCCAGCAGTCCCCGGGGGACAGGACAACAGGGACAGTATTTT.

The count of this clone is one. V gene TRBV10-3 combines with J gene TRBJ2-5; 9 nucleotides agree with TRBD1. With V trimmed by 6 bases and J by 5 bases, 10 bases remained unmatched. CDR3 length: 15 residues. Per germline, CDR1 ENHRY and CDR2 SYGVKD. The CDR3, as DNA: TGTGCCATCAGAGGGCCTGGACAGGGGAGGGAGACCCAGTACTTC. This encodes CAIRGPGQGRETQYF.

This rearrangement joins TRBV4-2 to TRBJ1-1, with 8 bases aligning to TRBD1. The CDR3 totals 16 residues. CDR1 and CDR2 from the germline V gene are LGHNA and YNFKEQ. Losses at the gene ends were 0 bases for V and 1 base for J; bases not matched to a gene: 4. The CDR3 bases are TGTGCCAGCAGCCAAGAAACCAGGGGGCCGAACACTGAAGCTTTCTTT. Its translation: CASSQETRGPNTEAFF.

The CDR3 region has the DNA TGTGCCAGCAGCGTAGCAGGGGATACCCCTGAAGCTTTCTTT. Protein product: CASSVAGDTPEAFF. The chain uses TRBV9 and TRBJ1-1; D is perhaps TRBD1 (6 bases). Per the germline V gene, CDR1 is SGDLS and CDR2 is YYNGEE. Trimming removed 0 bases from V and 6 bases from J, with 12 bases in between. This CDR3 contains 14 residues. The full variable domain, in which reference TRBV9 and TRBJ1-1 provide the parts outside the CDR3, is DSGVTQTPKHLITATGQRVTLRCSPRSGDLSVYWYQQSLDQGLQFLIQYYNGEERAKGNILERFSAQQFPDLHSELNLSSLELGDSALYFCASSVAGDTPEAFFGQGTRLTVV.

This rearrangement joins TRBV6-1 to TRBJ2-5, with 8 bases matching TRBD2. CDR1 is MNHNS and CDR2 is SASEGT in the germline V gene. There are 17 residues in the CDR3. V shed 4 bases, J shed 0 bases, and the junction held 10 bases outside the gene matches. CDR3 DNA sequence: TGTGCCAGCAGTGGACTCCGGGGCGGGGGGTACCAAGAGACCCAGTACTTC. Translating gives CASSGLRGGGYQETQYF.

The genes are TRBV2 and TRBJ2-2, with D hard to call. Germline V gene sequence: CDR1 SNHLY, CDR2 FYNNEI. Trimming stripped 2 bases from V and 7 bases from J, with 14 bases between. The CDR3 sequence is 15 residues long. CDR3 in amino acids: CASSELRSKNGELFF. In DNA, the CDR3 is TGTGCCAGCAGTGAATTGCGGAGCAAAAACGGGGAGCTGTTTTTT.

The rearrangement joins TRBV28 to TRBJ1-5, with TRBD1 identical over 7 bases. This CDR3 is 18 amino acids long. V lost 6 bases, J lost 0 bases, and 14 bases stayed unmatched. The germline gives CDR1 MDHEN, CDR2 SYDVKM. CDR3 DNA: TGTGCCAGCAGCACCCCTGGACAGGAAATGTATAGCAATCAGCCCCAGCATTTT. This translates into CASSTPGQEMYSNQPQHF.

The chain has TRBV7-8 and TRBJ2-3; 9 nucleotides line up with TRBD2. V shed 6 bases and J 3 bases; nucleotides not matched to a gene: 1. The CDR3 runs to 13 residues. Germline-derived CDR1 and CDR2 are SGHVS and FQNEAQ. CDR3 in DNA: TGTGCCAGCAGAGCGGGGGGTACAGATACGCAGTATTTT. Protein sequence: CASRAGGTDTQYF.

This clone appeared a few times. The rearrangement uses TRBV5-1 and TRBJ2-7; 8 bases match TRBD2. Trimming removed 3 bases from V and 6 bases from J; junction bases left unmatched: 5. Looked up from germline, CDR1 is SGHRS and CDR2 is YFSETQ. The CDR3 runs 13 residues. CDR3 sequence: CASSSGGVSEQYF. The CDR3 region has the DNA TGCGCCAGCAGCTCGGGGGGGGTGTCCGAGCAGTACTTC.

The chain is built from TRBV28 and TRBJ1-1, with TRBD1 as a possible D gene (5 bases). The CDR3 has 16 amino acids. Trimming shortened V by 8 bases and J by 0 bases, and 19 bases separated the two germline ends. The V gene's germline CDR1 is MDHEN and CDR2 SYDVKM. The CDR3 loop reads CASGEGPRGMNTEAFF. In DNA, the CDR3 is TGTGCCAGCGGAGAAGGGCCCCGGGGGATGAACACTGAAGCTTTCTTT.

The chain couples TRBV4-2 to TRBJ1-2; 7 bases align to TRBD1. The CDR3 is 19 amino acids. V gave up 4 bases and J gave up 2 bases; unmatched junction bases: 19. The V gene's germline CDR1 is LGHNA and CDR2 YNFKEQ. Here the CDR3 DNA reads TGTGCCAGCAGCCGCGCCGGGACAGCGTCAGTAGGGATCAACTATGGCTACACCTTC. Residues: CASSRAGTASVGINYGYTF.